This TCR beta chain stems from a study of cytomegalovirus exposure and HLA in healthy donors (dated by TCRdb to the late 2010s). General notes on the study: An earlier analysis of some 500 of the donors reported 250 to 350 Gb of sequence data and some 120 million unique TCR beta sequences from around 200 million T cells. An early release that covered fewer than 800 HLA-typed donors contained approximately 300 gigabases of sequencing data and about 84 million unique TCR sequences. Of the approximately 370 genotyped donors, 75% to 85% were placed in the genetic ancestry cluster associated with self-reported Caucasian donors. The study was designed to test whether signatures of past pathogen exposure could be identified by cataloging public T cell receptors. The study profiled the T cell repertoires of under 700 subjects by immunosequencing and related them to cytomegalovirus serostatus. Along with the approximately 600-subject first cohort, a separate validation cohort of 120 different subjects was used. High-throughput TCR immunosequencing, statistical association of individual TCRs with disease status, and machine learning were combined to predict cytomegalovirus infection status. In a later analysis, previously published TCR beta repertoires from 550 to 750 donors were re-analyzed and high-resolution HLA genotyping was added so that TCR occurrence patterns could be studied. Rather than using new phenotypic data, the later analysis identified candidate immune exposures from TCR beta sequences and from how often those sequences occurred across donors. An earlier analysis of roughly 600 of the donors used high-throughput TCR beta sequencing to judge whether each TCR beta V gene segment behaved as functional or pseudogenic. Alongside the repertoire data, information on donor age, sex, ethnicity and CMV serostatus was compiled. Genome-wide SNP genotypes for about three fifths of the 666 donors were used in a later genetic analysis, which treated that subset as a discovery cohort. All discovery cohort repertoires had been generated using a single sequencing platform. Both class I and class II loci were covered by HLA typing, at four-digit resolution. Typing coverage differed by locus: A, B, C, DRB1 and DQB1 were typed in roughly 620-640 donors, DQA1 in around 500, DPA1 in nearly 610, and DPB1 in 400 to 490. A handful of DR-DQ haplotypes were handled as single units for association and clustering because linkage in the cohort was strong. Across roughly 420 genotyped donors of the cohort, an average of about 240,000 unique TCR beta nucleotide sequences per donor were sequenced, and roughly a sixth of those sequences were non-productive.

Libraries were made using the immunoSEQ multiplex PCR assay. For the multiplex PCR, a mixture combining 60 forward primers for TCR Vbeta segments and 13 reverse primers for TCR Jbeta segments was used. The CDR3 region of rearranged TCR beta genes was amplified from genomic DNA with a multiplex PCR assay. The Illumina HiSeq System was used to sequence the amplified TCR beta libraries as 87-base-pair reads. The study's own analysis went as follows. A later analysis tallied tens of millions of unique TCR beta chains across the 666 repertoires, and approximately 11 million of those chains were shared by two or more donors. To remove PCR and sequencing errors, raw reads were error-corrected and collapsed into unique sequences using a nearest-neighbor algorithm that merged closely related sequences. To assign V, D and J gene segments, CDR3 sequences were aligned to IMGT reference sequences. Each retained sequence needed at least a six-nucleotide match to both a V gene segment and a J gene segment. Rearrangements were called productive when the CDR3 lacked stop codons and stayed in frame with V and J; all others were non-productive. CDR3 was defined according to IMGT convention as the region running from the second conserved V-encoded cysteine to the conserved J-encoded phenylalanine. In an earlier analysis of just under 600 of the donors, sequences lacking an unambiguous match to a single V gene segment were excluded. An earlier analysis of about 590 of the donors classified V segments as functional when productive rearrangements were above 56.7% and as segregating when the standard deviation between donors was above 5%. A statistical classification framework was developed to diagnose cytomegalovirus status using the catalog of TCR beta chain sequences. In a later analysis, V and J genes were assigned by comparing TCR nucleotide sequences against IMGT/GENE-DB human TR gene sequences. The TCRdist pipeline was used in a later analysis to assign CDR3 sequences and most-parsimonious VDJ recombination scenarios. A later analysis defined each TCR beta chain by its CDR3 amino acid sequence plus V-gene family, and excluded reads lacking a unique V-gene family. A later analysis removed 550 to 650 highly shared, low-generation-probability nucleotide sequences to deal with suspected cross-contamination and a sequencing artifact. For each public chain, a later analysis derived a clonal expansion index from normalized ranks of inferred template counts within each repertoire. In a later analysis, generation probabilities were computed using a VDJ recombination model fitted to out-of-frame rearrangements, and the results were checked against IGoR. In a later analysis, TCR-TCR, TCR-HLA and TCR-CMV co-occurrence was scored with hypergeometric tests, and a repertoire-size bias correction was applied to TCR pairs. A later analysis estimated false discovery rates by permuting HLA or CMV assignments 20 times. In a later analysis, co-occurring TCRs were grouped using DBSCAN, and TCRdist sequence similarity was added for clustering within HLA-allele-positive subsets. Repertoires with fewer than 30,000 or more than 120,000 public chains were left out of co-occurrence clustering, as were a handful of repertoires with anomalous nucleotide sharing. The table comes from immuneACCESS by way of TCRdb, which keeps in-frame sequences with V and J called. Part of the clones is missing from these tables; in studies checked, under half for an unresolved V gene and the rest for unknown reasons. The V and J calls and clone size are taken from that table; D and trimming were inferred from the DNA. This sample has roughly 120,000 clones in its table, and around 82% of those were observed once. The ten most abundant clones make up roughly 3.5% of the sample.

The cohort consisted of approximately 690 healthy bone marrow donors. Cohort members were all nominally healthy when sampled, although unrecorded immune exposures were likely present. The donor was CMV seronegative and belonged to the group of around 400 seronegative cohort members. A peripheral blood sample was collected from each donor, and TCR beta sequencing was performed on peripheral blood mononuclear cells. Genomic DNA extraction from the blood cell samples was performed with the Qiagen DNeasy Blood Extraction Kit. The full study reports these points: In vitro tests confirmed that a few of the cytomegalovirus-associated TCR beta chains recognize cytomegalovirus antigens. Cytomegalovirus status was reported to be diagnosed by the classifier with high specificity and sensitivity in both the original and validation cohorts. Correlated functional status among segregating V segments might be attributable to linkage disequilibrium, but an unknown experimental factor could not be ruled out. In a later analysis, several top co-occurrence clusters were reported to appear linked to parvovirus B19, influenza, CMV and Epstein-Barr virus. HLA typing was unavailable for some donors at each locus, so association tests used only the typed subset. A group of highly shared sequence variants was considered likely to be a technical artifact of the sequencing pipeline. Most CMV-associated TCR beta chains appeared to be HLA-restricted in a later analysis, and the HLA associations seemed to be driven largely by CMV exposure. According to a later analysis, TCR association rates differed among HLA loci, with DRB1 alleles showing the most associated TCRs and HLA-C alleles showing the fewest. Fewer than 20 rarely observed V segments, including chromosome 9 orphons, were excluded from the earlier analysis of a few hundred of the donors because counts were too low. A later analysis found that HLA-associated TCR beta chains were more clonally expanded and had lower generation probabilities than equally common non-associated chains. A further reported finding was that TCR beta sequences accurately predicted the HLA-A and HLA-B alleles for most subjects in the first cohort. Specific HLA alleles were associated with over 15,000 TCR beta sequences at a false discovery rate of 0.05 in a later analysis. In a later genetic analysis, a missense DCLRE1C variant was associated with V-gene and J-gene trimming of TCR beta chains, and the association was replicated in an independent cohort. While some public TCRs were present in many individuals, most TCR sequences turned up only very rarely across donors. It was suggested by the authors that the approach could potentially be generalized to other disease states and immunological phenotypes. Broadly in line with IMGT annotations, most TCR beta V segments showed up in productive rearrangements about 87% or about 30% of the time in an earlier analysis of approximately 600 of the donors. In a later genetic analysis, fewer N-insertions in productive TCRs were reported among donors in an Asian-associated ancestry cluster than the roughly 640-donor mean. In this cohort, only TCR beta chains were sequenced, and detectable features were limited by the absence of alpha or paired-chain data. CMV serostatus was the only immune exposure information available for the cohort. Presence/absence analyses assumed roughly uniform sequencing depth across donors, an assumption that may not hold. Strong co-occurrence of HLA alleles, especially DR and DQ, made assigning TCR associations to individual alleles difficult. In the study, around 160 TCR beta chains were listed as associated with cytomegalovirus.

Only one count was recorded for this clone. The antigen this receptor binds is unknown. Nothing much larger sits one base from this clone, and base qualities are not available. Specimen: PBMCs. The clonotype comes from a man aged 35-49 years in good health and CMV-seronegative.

The DNA sequence reads TGTGCCAGCAGTTGGGACAGCACGAACACCGGGGAGCTGTTTTTT. Its product reads: CASSWDSTNTGELFF. The chain is encoded by TRBV2 joined to TRBJ2-2; 7 bases in the junction line up with TRBD1. CDR1 SNHLY and CDR2 FYNNEI were looked up in the germline V gene. The CDR3 has 15 amino acids, counting the end cysteine and phenylalanine. Just CDR3 DNA is preserved here, 45 bases in frame from base 1. V and J are trimmed by 5 bases and 0 bases, and the gene matches miss 3 bases of the junction. Reference TRBV2 and TRBJ2-2 genes cover what lies past the CDR3, so the full variable domain is EPEVTQTPSHQVTQMGQEVILRCVPISNHLYFYWYRQILGQKVEFLVSFYNNEISEKSEIFDDQFSVERPDGSNFTLKIRSTKLEDSAMYFCASSWDSTNTGELFFGEGSRLTVL.